This T cell receptor beta chain was captured by sequencing in a study of OX40 agonist ivuxolimab in advanced cancers. V was clipped by 4 bases and J by 0 bases, with 13 bases between them. CDR1 and CDR2 from the germline V gene are SNHLY and FYNNEI. This CDR3 is 17 amino acids long. Profiling relied on immunoSEQ multiplex PCR, and the TCRdb table lists in-frame clones only, not all of them. Here the sample spans roughly 45,000 clones, about 75% being singletons. V is TRBV2 and J is TRBJ2-6; a weak D match, TRBD2 (6 bases). The sequencing here drew on CD4+ or CD8+ T cells sorted from blood, taken in a trial of the OX40 agonist ivuxolimab. This clonotype was obtained from an adult with an advanced solid tumor such as melanoma, head and neck, liver or kidney cancer. The DNA for the CDR3 is TGTGCCAGCAGTGGAGGAGGGGTTAGCTCTGGGGCCAACGTCCTGACTTTC. Amino acids: CASSGGGVSSGANVLTF.